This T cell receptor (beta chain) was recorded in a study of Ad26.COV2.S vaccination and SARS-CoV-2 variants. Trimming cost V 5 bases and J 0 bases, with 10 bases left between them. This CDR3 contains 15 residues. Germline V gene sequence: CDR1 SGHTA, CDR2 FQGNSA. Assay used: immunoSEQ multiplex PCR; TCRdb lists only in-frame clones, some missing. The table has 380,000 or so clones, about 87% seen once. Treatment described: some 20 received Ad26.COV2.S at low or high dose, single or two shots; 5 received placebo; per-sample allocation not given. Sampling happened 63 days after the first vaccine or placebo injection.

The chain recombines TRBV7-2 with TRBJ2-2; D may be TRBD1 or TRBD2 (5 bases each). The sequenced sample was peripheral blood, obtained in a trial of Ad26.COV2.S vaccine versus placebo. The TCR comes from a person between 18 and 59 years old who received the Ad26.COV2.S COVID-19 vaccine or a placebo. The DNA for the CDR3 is TGTGCCAGCAGCAGGGGACCCCCGAACACCGGGGAGCTGTTTTTT. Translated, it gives CASSRGPPNTGELFF. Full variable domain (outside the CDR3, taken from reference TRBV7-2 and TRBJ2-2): GAGVSQSPSNKVTEKGKDVELRCDPISGHTALYWYRQSLGQGLEFLIYFQGNSAPDKSGLPSDRFSAERTGGSVSTLTIQRTQQEDSAVYLCASSRGPPNTGELFFGEGSRLTVL.